This TCR beta chain was sequenced in a study of cytomegalovirus exposure and HLA in healthy donors (dated by TCRdb to the late 2010s). About the full investigation: A later analysis indicated that the 120 or so validation repertoires were generated on the platform also employed for the 720 or so repertoires of the first cohort. High-throughput TCR immunosequencing, statistical association of individual TCRs with disease status, and machine learning were combined to predict cytomegalovirus infection status. The study aimed to test whether signatures of past pathogen exposure could be identified by cataloging public T cell receptors. Besides the first cohort of some 670 subjects, a separate validation cohort made up of about 120 different subjects was used. The study at large found these results: According to the authors, the approach could potentially be generalized to other disease states and immunological phenotypes. Most TCR sequences were seen in very few donors, while some public TCRs were found in many individuals. Subsequent analysis determined that TCRs grouped into clusters in the first cohort also showed a tendency toward co-occurrence across the 120 validation repertoires, and approximately 94% of cluster scores exceeded 0. A total of 150 or so TCR beta chains were listed by the study as associated with cytomegalovirus. The validation cohort had no HLA typing available for a later analysis, so co-occurrence within that cohort was assessed over all 120 or so repertoires. The classifier was reported to diagnose cytomegalovirus status with high specificity and sensitivity in both the original cohort and the validation cohort. In vitro tests confirmed that three of the cytomegalovirus-associated TCR beta chains recognize cytomegalovirus antigens.

Separate from the approximately 700-subject first cohort, the validation cohort of roughly 130 subjects was the group to which the donors belonged. Library construction relied on the immunoSEQ multiplex PCR assay. The authors processed their data as follows. A statistical classification framework was built for diagnosing cytomegalovirus status from the catalog of TCR beta chain sequences. Here the immuneACCESS table is served through TCRdb, limited to in-frame sequences with V and J called. Missing clones are a known gap in these copies; in checked studies unresolved V genes cover under half, and the rest lacks a known reason. V and J calls and clone size are as listed in that table; D and trimming were resolved from the DNA. This sample gives a few hundred thousand clones in total; under 95% of them show up just once. Around 1.1% of the sample belongs to the ten largest clones. CDR1 and CDR2 (GTSNPN, SVGIG) derive from the germline V gene (reference sequence). V loses 5 bases of germline sequence and J loses 4 bases, and the interval between the two ends is 14 bases. The CDR3, cysteine through phenylalanine, is 14 amino acids long. Only the CDR3 part of the read is kept: 42 bases, read in frame from the first base.

Worth noting for this clone: Its specific antigen is unknown. Base qualities are not provided; no much larger clone lies one nucleotide away.

In this chain, TRBV30 is recombined with TRBJ1-4, and possibly TRBD1, on 5 matching bases. The sequence derives from a woman between 18 and 30 years old in good health and CMV-seronegative. Material: PBMCs. Here the CDR3 is given as CAWHPGQGNEKLFF. The bases read TGTGCCTGGCACCCGGGCCAGGGTAATGAAAAACTGTTTTTT.